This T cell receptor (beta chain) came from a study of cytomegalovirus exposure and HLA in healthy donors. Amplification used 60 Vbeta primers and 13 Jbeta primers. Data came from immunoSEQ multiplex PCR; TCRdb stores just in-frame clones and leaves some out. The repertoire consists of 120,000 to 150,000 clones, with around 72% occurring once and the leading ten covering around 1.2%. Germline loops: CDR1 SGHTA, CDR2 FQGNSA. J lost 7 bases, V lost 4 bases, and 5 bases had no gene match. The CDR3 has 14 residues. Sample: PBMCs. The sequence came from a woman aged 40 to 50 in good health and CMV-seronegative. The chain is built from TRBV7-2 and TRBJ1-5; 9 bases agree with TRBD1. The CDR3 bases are TGTGCCAGCAGCTGGACAGGGGATGGGCAGCCCCAGCATTTT. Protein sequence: CASSWTGDGQPQHF.